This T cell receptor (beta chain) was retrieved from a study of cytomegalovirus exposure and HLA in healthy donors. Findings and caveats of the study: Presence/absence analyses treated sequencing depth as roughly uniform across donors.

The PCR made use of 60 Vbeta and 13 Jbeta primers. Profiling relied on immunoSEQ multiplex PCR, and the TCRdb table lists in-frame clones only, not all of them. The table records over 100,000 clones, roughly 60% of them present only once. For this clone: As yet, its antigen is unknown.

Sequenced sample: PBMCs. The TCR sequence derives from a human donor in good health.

In DNA form, the CDR3 reads TGTGCCAGCACCTCGGGAGGGCCCTCGGACGAGCAGTACTTC. This gives the protein CASTSGGPSDEQYF. The V call is TRBV28, the J call TRBJ2-7, with 8 nucleotides matching TRBD2. The germline V gene has CDR1 MDHEN and CDR2 SYDVKM. V dropped 7 bases and J dropped 5; count of bases not matched to a gene: 10. The CDR3 sequence is 14 residues long.